This paragraph reports one T cell receptor beta chain. The record originates from a study of cytomegalovirus exposure and HLA in healthy donors. The PCR ran on 60 Vbeta and 13 Jbeta primers. As originally analysed: In a later analysis, the count reached tens of millions of unique TCR beta chains, with 9 million to 11 million shared. Clones were sequenced by immunoSEQ multiplex PCR, and TCRdb holds only the in-frame ones, with some missing. That table is the source of V, J and clone size, and D and trimming were worked out from the DNA. The sample shows more than 100,000 clones, 60% to 85% of them seen only once. The receptor's source is a woman aged 40 to 50 in good health and CMV-seropositive. The material sequenced was PBMCs.

CDR3 in DNA: TGCGCCAGCAGGTGGAACGCGGGCTCTTACGAGCAGTACTTC. It yields the protein CASRWNAGSYEQYF. V and J are TRBV5-1 and TRBJ2-7, with D maybe TRBD2 (5 bases). Germline CDR1 is SGHRS and CDR2 is YFSETQ. The CDR3 is 14 residues long. V lost 5 bases to trimming and J lost 4 bases, with 16 bases between them.